Here is one T cell receptor (beta chain) with its context. This clone's antigen is unknown. No base quality values were provided; no much bigger clone lies one nucleotide off. Library construction relied on the immunoSEQ multiplex PCR assay. Rearranged TCR beta chain sequences were amplified using the hsTCRB Kit according to the manufacturer's protocol. TCRB libraries were sequenced on an Illumina MiSeq. The authors processed their data as follows. The kit vendor's proprietary platform handled demultiplexing, trimming and gene mapping. TCRdb took over this immuneACCESS table, retaining in-frame rearrangements with V and J assigned. Such tables are incomplete; in checked studies, under half of the missing clones stem from an unresolved V gene, and the remainder is unexplained. V, J and clone size are taken as reported in that table, and D and trimming were inferred from the DNA itself. This sample has roughly 70,000 clones in its table, and just over 85% of those were observed once. 2.5% to 3.5% of the sample goes to the ten largest clones.

The sample comes from a study of a mutant IDH1 vaccine in newly diagnosed glioma (dated by TCRdb to the early 2020s). In the study overall: The approximately 32 treated patients were approximately 62% male and around 40% female, with a mean age of about 43 years. Before enrollment, most patients had been given radiochemotherapy with temozolomide as standard therapy, while the rest had received either radiotherapy alone or temozolomide alone. Peripheral blood samples were drawn at six visits, namely V03 (baseline), V05, V07, V10, V12 and V13. For exploratory analyses, longitudinal TCRB deep sequencing was carried out in roughly 23 treated patients wherever samples were available. Study-level results and caveats: Selection of PBMC samples for TCRB deep sequencing was based on availability. It was noted by the authors that analyses of patient blood samples could not be reproduced owing to sample limitations. No apparent relationship was observed between pseudoprogression and alterations in the top peripheral T cell clonotypes detected by TCRB sequencing. Immune responses induced by the vaccine were seen in over 80% of patients across multiple MHC alleles.

The sample's time point, from its label and the paper: baseline, week 1 (first vaccination visit). Sample treatment or condition, as interpreted from the label and publication: pre-vaccination baseline after standard-of-care therapy. Donors had newly diagnosed WHO grade 3 or 4 IDH1-mutant astrocytomas with loss of nuclear ATRX. The samples were drawn from NOA16, a multicentre, single-arm, open-label phase I trial in Germany that tested a mutant IDH1 peptide vaccine in humans for the first time. Visit V03 blood draws served as the baseline sample for immunogenicity testing. The DNeasy Blood and Tissue Kit was used to extract genomic DNA from EDTA blood for TCRB sequencing. CDR1 MNHNS and CDR2 SASEGT were looked up in the germline V gene. The CDR3 starts with the cysteine, ends with the phenylalanine, and has 12 residues. Kept here is only the CDR3 DNA, which spans 36 bases and is read in frame from base 1. V and J are truncated by 6 bases and 4 bases respectively, leaving an intervening sequence of 9 bases.

This receptor was taken from a man aged 25-40 years with glioma. The material sequenced was PBMCs, taken from a glioma patient treated with radiotherapy, temozolomide or both. The chain couples TRBV6-1 to TRBJ1-1; confidence is insufficient to name the D gene. The CDR3: CASRARGTEAFF. The bases read TGTGCCAGCAGGGCCCGAGGCACTGAAGCTTTCTTT.